This TCR beta chain was captured by sequencing in a study of blood T cell repertoires in COVID-19. Profiling relied on immunoSEQ multiplex PCR, and the TCRdb table lists in-frame clones only, not all of them. Among about 220,000 clones listed, around nine tenths were seen once. This clonotype was sampled from a man aged 40-49 years with acute or convalescent COVID-19. The sequencing sample was made of peripheral blood.

CDR3 sequence reads: CASSPYSEGAGTEAFF. The CDR3 bases are TGTGCCAGCTCACCATACAGTGAGGGGGCGGGGACTGAAGCTTTCTTT. The V and J genes are TRBV18 and TRBJ1-1; 7 bases map to TRBD1. Germline V gene sequence: CDR1 KGHSH, CDR2 LQKENI. The V segment lost 2 bases and the J segment 5 bases; nucleotides outside the gene matches: 11. This CDR3 has 16 residues.